What follows are 26 T cell receptor beta chains derived from one specimen sequenced in a study of shared clonotypes between healthy human individuals. Generated by immunoSEQ multiplex PCR, the TCRdb table keeps only in-frame clones and is missing some. The sample yields about 1 million clones, 70% to 80% seen once. Sample: memory CD4+ T cells sorted from blood. Subset: CD45RA-negative fraction. Receptors originate from a man between 18 and 29 years old in good health.

This chain connects TRBV6-5 to TRBJ1-2, with D tentatively TRBD1 (5 bases). Germline loops: CDR1 MNHEY, CDR2 SVGAGI. The ends were cut back, 0 bases at V and 2 bases at J, with 7 bases in the middle. The CDR3 contains 14 residues. CDR3 coding DNA: TGTGCCAGCAGTTACTCGCCAGGGAACTATGGCTACACCTTC. The encoded protein is CASSYSPGNYGYTF.

This rearrangement joins TRBV11-2 to TRBJ1-4; unclear D gene. V lost 5 bases, J lost 0 bases, and 10 bases lay in between. The CDR3 is made up of 15 amino acids. Germline lookup yields CDR1 SGHAT and CDR2 FQNNGV. The CDR3 sequence is CASSADTSTNEKLFF. The CDR3 nucleotides read TGTGCCAGCAGCGCAGACACCTCAACTAATGAAAAACTGTTTTTT.

This rearrangement joins TRBV11-2 to TRBJ2-7; TRBD2 agrees at 12 bases. V lost 6 bases and J lost 7; bases outside the gene matches: 13. CDR3 length: 16 residues. Germline CDR1 is SGHAT and CDR2 is FQNNGV. Here the CDR3 reads CASSSTPGTSGLEQYF. CDR3 DNA sequence: TGTGCCAGCAGTTCCACCCCCGGGACTAGCGGGCTAGAGCAGTACTTC. The full variable domain, with the rest looked up from reference TRBV11-2 and TRBJ2-7, is EAGVAQSPRYKIIEKRQSVAFWCNPISGHATLYWYQQILGQGPKLLIQFQNNGVVDDSQLPKDRFSAERLKGVDSTLKIQPAKLEDSAVYLCASSSTPGTSGLEQYFGPGTRLTVT.

This clone occurred many times. The CDR3 sequence is CAWIRTGGRNYGYTF. CDR3 DNA sequence: TGTGCCTGGATCCGAACAGGGGGCAGGAACTATGGCTACACCTTC. The chain employs TRBV30 and TRBJ1-2; TRBD1 aligns across 9 bases. Looked up from germline, CDR1 is GTSNPN and CDR2 is SVGIG (reference sequence). The ends lost 4 bases at V and 2 bases at J; junction bases unmatched: 8. The CDR3 is 15 amino acids.

This chain joins TRBV7-9 and TRBJ2-7, with 11 bases lining up with TRBD1. CDR1 is SEHNR, CDR2 FQNEAQ, per germline (reference sequence). This CDR3 has 15 residues. V was pared by 3 bases and J by 2 bases, with 3 bases of the junction left unmatched. The CDR3 region has the DNA TGTGCCAGCAGCTTCGGGACAGGGGGGACCTACGAGCAGTACTTC. It is translated as CASSFGTGGTYEQYF.

The count of this clone is one. The V gene is TRBV11-2, the J gene TRBJ2-7, with 7 bases aligning to TRBD2. The CDR3 totals 12 residues. CDR1 is SGHAT, CDR2 FQNNGV, per germline. V gave up 5 bases and J gave up 5 bases; unmatched junction bases: 3. The DNA for the CDR3 is TGTGCCAGCAGCGTACGGGGGGACGAGCAGTACTTC. Its protein is CASSVRGDEQYF.

V gene TRBV6-1 combines with J gene TRBJ2-7; D could derive from TRBD1 or TRBD2 (6 bases each). The V end lost 6 bases, the J end lost 3 bases, and 15 bases lay between the germline ends. The germline V gene has CDR1 MNHNS and CDR2 SASEGT. The CDR3 sequence is 14 residues long. The CDR3 sequence: CASRQTGARYEQYF. CDR3 coding DNA: TGTGCCAGCAGACAGACGGGGGCGCGCTACGAGCAGTACTTC.

This rearrangement joins TRBV4-1 to TRBJ2-7; D may be TRBD2 (6 bases). CDR3 length: 14 residues. Per germline, CDR1 MGHRA and CDR2 YSYEKL. V lost 2 bases and J lost 1, with 9 bases in between. CDR3 sequence (DNA): TGCGCCAGCAGCCAATACGGGGGTTCCTACGAGCAGTACTTC. Amino acids: CASSQYGGSYEQYF.

In this sample, this clone turned up a few times. This chain links TRBV18 with TRBJ2-3, with D uncertain. Trimming took off 1 base at V and 2 bases at J, with 10 bases between the two ends. The CDR3 extends over 15 amino acids. Germline-derived CDR1 and CDR2 are KGHSH and LQKENI. CDR3 sequence reads: CASSPRRTTTDTQYF. The DNA of the CDR3 is TGTGCCAGCTCACCACGGCGTACCACCACAGATACGCAGTATTTT.

The V call is TRBV5-1, the J call TRBJ1-1; 7 bases line up with TRBD1. This CDR3 is 15 amino acids long. Germline CDR1 is SGHRS and CDR2 is YFSETQ. The V and J ends lost 4 bases and 1 base, in that order; junction bases with no gene match: 7. The CDR3 protein is CASSRNGDRNTEAFF. CDR3 bases: TGCGCCAGCAGCAGAAACGGGGACAGGAACACTGAAGCTTTCTTT. Full variable domain (rest looked up from reference TRBV5-1 and TRBJ1-1): KAGVTQTPRYLIKTRGQQVTLSCSPISGHRSVSWYQQTPGQGLQFLFEYFSETQRNKGNFPGRFSGRQFSNSRSEMNVSTLELGDSALYLCASSRNGDRNTEAFFGQGTRLTVV.

This chain uses TRBV5-1 with TRBJ1-2; no clear D gene. CDR1 SGHRS and CDR2 YFSETQ come from the germline V gene. V gave up 3 bases and J gave up 3 bases, with 21 bases separating them. The CDR3 covers 17 residues. The CDR3 region is CASSSEVGSQAHYGYTF. CDR3 nucleotides: TGCGCCAGCAGCTCGGAGGTCGGGTCCCAGGCTCACTATGGCTACACCTTC.

This chain connects TRBV21-1 to TRBJ2-7; TRBD1 is taken as the D call from the table, unchecked against the DNA. TRBV21-1 is noted as a pseudogene. This CDR3 has 12 residues. CDR3 residues: CASRGQGSEQYF. The CDR3 DNA is TGTGCCAGCAGGGGACAGGGATCCGAGCAGTACTTC.

The V and J genes are TRBV27 and TRBJ1-2; 7 positions agree with TRBD1. Trimming removed 5 bases from V and 5 bases from J; junction bases left unmatched: 8. The CDR3 is made up of 14 amino acids. CDR1 and CDR2 (germline): MNHEY, SMNVEV (reference sequence). In DNA form, the CDR3 reads TGTGCCAGCAGTCCCTGGGACAGTTGGTATGGCTACACCTTC. Protein: CASSPWDSWYGYTF.

The rearrangement joins TRBV4-3 to TRBJ2-3; no firm D call. The CDR3 loop spans 15 amino acids. V was trimmed by 0 bases and J by 3 bases, leaving 10 bases between them. Germline assignment: CDR1 LGHNA and CDR2 YSLEER. CDR3 sequence reads: CASSQDLIGTDTQYF. The CDR3, as DNA: TGCGCCAGCAGCCAAGATTTGATCGGGACAGATACGCAGTATTTT.

This clone was recorded only once. This sequence joins TRBV10-2 and TRBJ2-7; D may be TRBD1 (6 bases). Germline assignment: CDR1 WSHSY and CDR2 SAAADI. CDR3 length: 14 amino acids. V was shortened by 7 bases and J by 6 bases, with 19 bases between the two germline ends. Here the CDR3 reads CASTPITTGPEQYF. The CDR3 coding sequence is TGCGCCAGCACTCCAATTACCACAGGGCCCGAGCAGTACTTC.

In its sample, this clone was seen many times. The chain carries TRBV30 and TRBJ1-3; D is unresolved. The CDR3 consists of 13 residues. V shed 2 bases and J shed 7 bases, with 12 bases lying between them. CDR1 is GTSNPN, CDR2 SVGIG, per germline (reference sequence). CDR3 bases: TGTGCCTGGAGTTCATGGGAGAGGAACACCATATATTTT. Translation gives CAWSSWERNTIYF. Variable domain in full (rest from reference TRBV30 and TRBJ1-3): SQTIHQWPATLVQPVGSPLSLECTVEGTSNPNLYWYRQAAGRGLQLLFYSVGIGQISSEVPQNLSASRPQDRQFILSSKKLLLSDSGFYLCAWSSWERNTIYFGEGSWLTVV.

V usage is TRBV29-1 and J usage is TRBJ1-2, with D uncertain. Germline V lookup: CDR1 SQVTM, CDR2 ANQGSEA. CDR3 size: 12 residues. V lost 3 bases and J lost 3, with 8 bases in between. In nucleotides, the CDR3 is TGCAGCGTTGACAGTACTGACTATGGCTACACCTTC. Protein sequence: CSVDSTDYGYTF.

The chain employs TRBV28 and TRBJ2-2; 7 bases are a match to TRBD1. The ends lost 6 bases at V and 5 bases at J; junction bases unmatched: 9. Germline-derived CDR1 and CDR2 are MDHEN and SYDVKM. The CDR3 has 15 residues. The CDR3 DNA reads as TGTGCCAGCAGCCAAAGGGGACAGAAGACCGGGGAGCTGTTTTTT. Translation: CASSQRGQKTGELFF.

The chain uses TRBV29-1 and TRBJ2-2, with 9 positions matching TRBD1. The CDR3 totals 15 residues. Per germline, CDR1 SQVTM and CDR2 ANQGSEA. V lost 6 bases to trimming and J lost 3 bases; unmatched junction nucleotides: 8. This chain's CDR3 is CSVARQGGDTGELFF. The CDR3 coding sequence is TGCAGCGTGGCCCGACAGGGGGGGGACACCGGGGAGCTGTTTTTT.

This clone appeared once. The chain has TRBV2 and TRBJ2-3; 8 bases fit TRBD2. CDR1 SNHLY and CDR2 FYNNEI come from the germline V gene. CDR3 length: 15 amino acids. The junction had 10 bases not matched to a gene; V was cut back by 6 bases and J by 5 bases. The CDR3: CASRLFGGGQDTQYF. The CDR3 DNA sequence: TGTGCCAGCAGGCTTTTCGGGGGGGGGCAAGATACGCAGTATTTT.

This clone was seen just once. The V gene is TRBV11-2, the J gene TRBJ2-4, with 9 bases lining up with TRBD1. The germline V gene has CDR1 SGHAT and CDR2 FQNNGV. The CDR3 loop spans 14 amino acids. Trimming took 10 bases from V and 3 from J; bases not matched to a gene: 7. CDR3: CATRTGDHKNIQYF. The CDR3 DNA sequence: TGTGCCACCAGGACAGGGGATCACAAAAACATTCAGTACTTC.

Turning to this clone: The same CDR3 can be traced to other DNA sequences in this sample. This rearrangement joins TRBV7-9 to TRBJ2-7; D not certain. This CDR3 has 14 amino acids. Per the germline V gene, CDR1 is SEHNR and CDR2 is FQNEAQ (reference sequence). Between the trimmed V and J ends, which lost 5 bases and 2 bases, there was a span of 13 bases. CDR3 region: CASSSSPSPYEQYF. For the CDR3, the DNA is TGTGCCAGCAGCAGCTCGCCATCTCCCTACGAGCAGTACTTC.

This chain uses TRBV7-2 with TRBJ2-2; 8 nucleotides align to TRBD1. Germline V gives CDR1 SGHTA, CDR2 FQGNSA. The J segment lost 5 bases and the V segment lost 0 bases, leaving 11 bases of the junction unmatched. This CDR3 has 18 residues. DNA for the CDR3: TGTGCCAGCAGCTTAGCCGGTGGGCAGGGGGCGCGTACCGGGGAGCTGTTTTTT. Translated: CASSLAGGQGARTGELFF.

This clone was detected only once. The genes are TRBV5-6 and TRBJ1-2; D remains unclear. Germline V gives CDR1 SGHDT, CDR2 YYEEEE. Trimming removed 4 bases at V and 2 bases at J, with 9 bases between. The CDR3 has 13 residues. The CDR3 region is CASSRASNYGYTF. In DNA, the CDR3 is TGTGCCAGCAGCCGGGCGTCAAACTATGGCTACACCTTC.

This rearrangement joins TRBV28 to TRBJ1-1, with TRBD1 matching 9 bases. Losses at the gene ends were 8 bases for V and 1 base for J; bases not matched to a gene: 14. Germline V lookup: CDR1 MDHEN, CDR2 SYDVKM. The CDR3 totals 17 residues. The CDR3 spells CASGRPTGGLGNTEAFF. The DNA of the CDR3 is TGTGCCAGCGGACGGCCAACAGGGGGCCTTGGGAACACTGAAGCTTTCTTT.

The genes are TRBV6-1 and TRBJ2-7; D is undetermined. V lost 6 bases to trimming and J lost 4 bases, with 7 bases between them. CDR1 MNHNS and CDR2 SASEGT come from the germline V gene. CDR3 length equals 11 residues. The CDR3 spells CASRTWYEQYF. Written as DNA, the CDR3 is TGTGCCAGCAGGACGTGGTACGAGCAGTACTTC.